The rows below give T cell receptor beta chains drawn from one sample of a study of blood T cells in healthy people across ages. TCRdb processed the 5' RACE reads anew with MiXCR; each CDR3 protein has one entry. The sample has approximately 1.5 million distinct CDR3 sequences, approximately 39% seen once. Sequenced input: blood. Every receptor here comes from a young woman in good health. Each CDR3 is given with its conserved first and last residue. The D gene is left open where the match is weak. Expanded clones are given a class, and other clones once, few, many or no size at all.

d_gene: TRBD2; abundance: few; j_gene: TRBJ2-7; v_gene: TRBV6-2/TRBV6-3; CDR3aa: CASQLAQREGEQYF; CDR3nt: TGTGCCAGCCAGTTAGCCCAGCGGGAGGGCGAGCAGTACTTC
d_gene: TRBD1; abundance: once; j_gene: TRBJ1-1; v_gene: TRBV20-1; CDR3aa: CSARPGQTEAFF; CDR3nt: TGCAGTGCCCGACCGGGACAGACTGAAGCTTTCTTT
d_gene: NA; abundance: NA; j_gene: TRBJ2-7; v_gene: TRBV3-1; CDR3aa: CASSPWGAYEQYF; CDR3nt: TGTGCCAGCAGTCCGTGGGGGGCCTACGAGCAGTACTTC
d_gene: TRBD2; abundance: once; j_gene: TRBJ2-1; v_gene: TRBV19; CDR3aa: CASSTYNIAGGIHNEQFF; CDR3nt: TGTGCCAGTAGTACCTACAATATAGCGGGAGGGATACACAATGAGCAGTTCTTC
d_gene: NA; abundance: NA; j_gene: TRBJ1-1; v_gene: TRBV3-1; CDR3aa: CASSQGKGPNTEAFF; CDR3nt: TGTGCCAGCAGCCAAGGGAAGGGACCGAACACTGAAGCTTTCTTT
d_gene: TRBD1; abundance: few; j_gene: TRBJ2-1; v_gene: TRBV10-3; CDR3aa: CAISGTATIYEQFF; CDR3nt: TGTGCCATCTCCGGGACAGCTACAATCTATGAGCAGTTCTTC
d_gene: NA; abundance: few; j_gene: TRBJ1-1; v_gene: TRBV20-1; CDR3aa: CSALDSYTEAFF; CDR3nt: TGCAGTGCTCTCGACAGTTACACTGAAGCTTTCTTT
d_gene: NA; abundance: NA; j_gene: TRBJ1-1; v_gene: TRBV27; CDR3aa: CASSLSTGEAFF; CDR3nt: TGTGCCAGCAGTCTCTCGACAGGTGAAGCTTTCTTT
d_gene: NA; abundance: few; j_gene: TRBJ2-7; v_gene: TRBV7-9; CDR3aa: CASSLAAEKKQYF; CDR3nt: TGTGCCAGCAGCTTAGCGGCGGAGAAAAAGCAGTACTTC
d_gene: TRBD2; abundance: NA; j_gene: TRBJ2-5; v_gene: TRBV6-2/TRBV6-3; CDR3aa: CASSYDGGASSETQYF; CDR3nt: TGTGCCAGCAGTTACGACGGGGGGGCCAGTTCGGAGACCCAGTACTTC
d_gene: TRBD2; abundance: once; j_gene: TRBJ2-7; v_gene: TRBV6-5; CDR3aa: CASSYSRLAGAYEQYF; CDR3nt: TGTGCCAGCAGTTACTCACGACTAGCGGGAGCCTACGAGCAGTACTTC
d_gene: NA; abundance: NA; j_gene: TRBJ1-4; v_gene: TRBV20-1; CDR3aa: CSALTGGNEKLFF; CDR3nt: TGCAGTGCTCTTACGGGGGGTAATGAAAAACTGTTTTTT
d_gene: NA; abundance: many; j_gene: TRBJ2-7; v_gene: TRBV12-3/TRBV12-4; CDR3aa: CASSSDRYEQYF; CDR3nt: TGTGCCAGCAGTTCCGACAGGTACGAGCAGTACTTC
d_gene: NA; abundance: NA; j_gene: TRBJ2-5; v_gene: TRBV6-2/TRBV6-3; CDR3aa: CASSDISQETQYF; CDR3nt: TGTGCCAGCAGTGACATATCCCAAGAGACCCAGTACTTC
d_gene: NA; abundance: NA; j_gene: TRBJ2-1; v_gene: TRBV7-9; CDR3aa: CASSLGTENEQFF; CDR3nt: TGTGCCAGCAGCTTAGGAACCGAGAATGAGCAGTTCTTC
d_gene: NA; abundance: NA; j_gene: TRBJ1-1; v_gene: TRBV27; CDR3aa: CASSQNVGGTEAFF; CDR3nt: TGTGCCAGCAGCCAAAATGTGGGGGGCACTGAAGCTTTCTTT
d_gene: NA; abundance: NA; j_gene: TRBJ1-5; v_gene: TRBV12-3/TRBV12-4; CDR3aa: CASSRTDLSNQPRHF; CDR3nt: TGTGCCAGCAGCAGGACAGACCTTAGCAATCAGCCCCGGCATTTT
d_gene: NA; abundance: few; j_gene: TRBJ1-6; v_gene: TRBV6-5; CDR3aa: CASSYGGGVKSPLHF; CDR3nt: TGTGCCAGCAGTTACGGCGGGGGGGTAAAGTCACCCCTCCACTTT
d_gene: TRBD1; abundance: many; j_gene: TRBJ1-2; v_gene: TRBV14; CDR3aa: CASSPDRDRGWSNYGYTF; CDR3nt: TGTGCCAGCAGCCCCGACCGGGACAGGGGGTGGAGTAACTATGGCTACACCTTC
d_gene: NA; abundance: NA; j_gene: TRBJ2-5; v_gene: TRBV29-1; CDR3aa: CSAGGGSPGNEQYF; CDR3nt: TGCAGCGCCGGAGGCGGGTCCCCGGGCAATGAGCAGTACTTC
d_gene: NA; abundance: NA; j_gene: TRBJ2-1; v_gene: TRBV7-9; CDR3aa: CASSVVGSRNEQFF; CDR3nt: TGTGCCAGCAGCGTAGTAGGTAGCAGAAATGAGCAGTTCTTC
d_gene: NA; abundance: NA; j_gene: TRBJ1-1; v_gene: TRBV19; CDR3aa: CASSPRRSEAFF; CDR3nt: TGTGCCAGTAGTCCCAGGAGGTCTGAAGCTTTCTTT
d_gene: NA; abundance: NA; j_gene: TRBJ1-2; v_gene: TRBV27; CDR3aa: CASSSRVWDGYTF; CDR3nt: TGTGCCAGCAGTTCGCGGGTCTGGGATGGCTACACCTTC
d_gene: NA; abundance: NA; j_gene: TRBJ2-5; v_gene: TRBV7-2; CDR3aa: CASSLNRGKEVLYF; CDR3nt: TGCGCCAGCAGCTTAAATCGGGGGAAGGAGGTCCTGTACTTC
d_gene: NA; abundance: few; j_gene: TRBJ1-2; v_gene: TRBV9; CDR3aa: CASSANQGGYTF; CDR3nt: TGTGCCAGCAGCGCTAATCAGGGAGGCTACACCTTC
d_gene: NA; abundance: few; j_gene: TRBJ1-3; v_gene: TRBV4-3; CDR3aa: CASSQDGGNTIYF; CDR3nt: TGCGCCAGCAGCCAAGATGGGGGAAACACCATATATTTT
d_gene: NA; abundance: few; j_gene: TRBJ1-1; v_gene: TRBV27; CDR3aa: CASSFIQPGVRVNTEAFF; CDR3nt: TGTGCCAGCAGTTTTATCCAACCAGGGGTTAGGGTGAACACTGAAGCTTTCTTT
d_gene: NA; abundance: NA; j_gene: TRBJ2-3; v_gene: TRBV27; CDR3aa: CASSLLLNTDTQYF; CDR3nt: TGTGCCAGCAGTTTACTCCTCAACACAGATACGCAGTATTTT
d_gene: TRBD2; abundance: NA; j_gene: TRBJ2-1; v_gene: TRBV6-2/TRBV6-3; CDR3aa: CASSYSRSSGSYNEQFF; CDR3nt: TGTGCCAGCAGTTACTCGAGGAGTAGCGGGAGCTACAATGAGCAGTTCTTC
d_gene: NA; abundance: NA; j_gene: TRBJ1-1; v_gene: TRBV6-5; CDR3aa: CASSFFTPRGRLNTEAFF; CDR3nt: TGTGCCAGCAGTTTTTTCACCCCCAGGGGCAGGTTGAACACTGAAGCTTTCTTT
d_gene: NA; abundance: few; j_gene: TRBJ2-7; v_gene: TRBV9; CDR3aa: CASSPRSSYYEQYF; CDR3nt: TGTGCCAGCAGCCCCCGTTCCAGCTACTACGAGCAGTACTTC
d_gene: TRBD2; abundance: NA; j_gene: TRBJ2-1; v_gene: TRBV9; CDR3aa: CASSVVGGRPAYNEQFF; CDR3nt: TGTGCCAGCAGCGTAGTAGGCGGGAGACCTGCCTACAATGAGCAGTTCTTC
d_gene: TRBD2; abundance: NA; j_gene: TRBJ2-7; v_gene: TRBV3-1; CDR3aa: CASSLKAGGPYEQYF; CDR3nt: TGTGCCAGCAGCCTAAAAGCGGGAGGGCCCTACGAGCAGTACTTC
d_gene: NA; abundance: NA; j_gene: TRBJ2-3; v_gene: TRBV7-2; CDR3aa: CASSLVGEAVTDTQYF; CDR3nt: TGTGCCAGCAGCTTAGTAGGGGAGGCAGTAACAGATACGCAGTATTTT
d_gene: NA; abundance: few; j_gene: TRBJ2-1; v_gene: TRBV7-9; CDR3aa: CASIPDGLSYNEQFF; CDR3nt: TGTGCCAGCATCCCCGACGGACTATCCTACAATGAGCAGTTCTTC
d_gene: TRBD1; abundance: NA; j_gene: TRBJ2-1; v_gene: TRBV7-6; CDR3aa: CASSSSLRDRGNEQFF; CDR3nt: TGTGCCAGCAGCTCCTCCCTCCGGGACAGGGGTAATGAGCAGTTCTTC
d_gene: NA; abundance: few; j_gene: TRBJ1-6; v_gene: TRBV12-3/TRBV12-4; CDR3aa: CASRDLRNGMISPLHF; CDR3nt: TGTGCCAGCAGAGATCTGAGGAATGGTATGATTTCACCCCTCCACTTT
d_gene: TRBD2; abundance: NA; j_gene: TRBJ2-2; v_gene: TRBV14; CDR3aa: CASSQGLARNTGELFF; CDR3nt: TGTGCCAGCAGCCAAGGACTAGCGAGGAACACCGGGGAGCTGTTTTTT
d_gene: TRBD2; abundance: once; j_gene: TRBJ2-1; v_gene: TRBV28; CDR3aa: CANSYAGGWMYNEQFF; CDR3nt: TGTGCCAACAGTTACGCGGGAGGGTGGATGTACAATGAGCAGTTCTTC
d_gene: NA; abundance: NA; j_gene: TRBJ1-2; v_gene: TRBV6-1; CDR3aa: CASSEATTSFYGYTF; CDR3nt: TGTGCCAGCAGTGAGGCCACCACAAGTTTCTATGGCTACACCTTC
d_gene: NA; abundance: NA; j_gene: TRBJ2-1; v_gene: TRBV6-5; CDR3aa: CATRAGNEQFF; CDR3nt: TGTGCCACCCGGGCCGGCAATGAGCAGTTCTTC
d_gene: NA; abundance: NA; j_gene: TRBJ1-5; v_gene: TRBV4-1; CDR3aa: CASSQVWDPNQPQHF; CDR3nt: TGCGCCAGCAGCCAAGTGTGGGACCCCAATCAGCCCCAGCATTTT
d_gene: TRBD2; abundance: once; j_gene: TRBJ2-5; v_gene: TRBV3-1; CDR3aa: CASSLKGLAEETQYF; CDR3nt: TGTGCCAGCAGCCTCAAGGGACTAGCGGAGGAGACCCAGTACTTC
d_gene: NA; abundance: few; j_gene: TRBJ2-7; v_gene: TRBV9; CDR3aa: CASSVESLPSYEQYF; CDR3nt: TGTGCCAGCAGCGTAGAGTCGCTACCTTCCTACGAGCAGTACTTC
d_gene: TRBD2; abundance: NA; j_gene: TRBJ2-7; v_gene: TRBV12-3/TRBV12-4; CDR3aa: CASSCGGGPYYEQYF; CDR3nt: TGTGCCAGCAGTTGCGGGGGTGGGCCCTACTACGAGCAGTACTTC
d_gene: NA; abundance: NA; j_gene: TRBJ1-1; v_gene: TRBV7-9; CDR3aa: CASSSQRAEAFF; CDR3nt: TGTGCCAGCAGCTCACAACGCGCTGAAGCTTTCTTT
d_gene: TRBD1; abundance: few; j_gene: TRBJ1-1; v_gene: TRBV20-1; CDR3aa: CSAAVQGRGTEAFF; CDR3nt: TGCAGTGCAGCAGTACAGGGGAGAGGAACTGAAGCTTTCTTT
d_gene: NA; abundance: NA; j_gene: TRBJ1-4; v_gene: TRBV7-9; CDR3aa: CASSRPGEKLFF; CDR3nt: TGTGCCAGCAGCCGGCCTGGAGAAAAACTGTTTTTT
d_gene: NA; abundance: few; j_gene: TRBJ2-2; v_gene: TRBV28; CDR3aa: CASSLDSGTLNTGELFF; CDR3nt: TGTGCCAGCAGTTTAGATTCCGGGACGCTGAACACCGGGGAGCTGTTTTTT
d_gene: TRBD2; abundance: NA; j_gene: TRBJ2-1; v_gene: TRBV19; CDR3aa: CASSIWREGSYEQFF; CDR3nt: TGTGCCAGTAGTATATGGCGGGAGGGTTCTTATGAGCAGTTCTTC
d_gene: NA; abundance: NA; j_gene: TRBJ1-1; v_gene: TRBV5-1; CDR3aa: CASSSRGAGEAFF; CDR3nt: TGCGCCAGCAGCTCCCGTGGGGCAGGTGAAGCTTTCTTT
d_gene: NA; abundance: many; j_gene: TRBJ1-2; v_gene: TRBV29-1; CDR3aa: CSVGAINYGYTF; CDR3nt: TGCAGCGTTGGGGCAATTAACTATGGCTACACCTTC
d_gene: TRBD2; abundance: few; j_gene: TRBJ2-1; v_gene: TRBV11-2; CDR3aa: CASSPIAGLSYNEQFF; CDR3nt: TGTGCCAGCAGCCCGATAGCGGGCCTCTCCTACAATGAGCAGTTCTTC
d_gene: TRBD2; abundance: NA; j_gene: TRBJ2-1; v_gene: TRBV20-1; CDR3aa: CSARDFKAGGGLNEQFF; CDR3nt: TGCAGTGCTAGAGACTTCAAAGCGGGAGGTGGCCTCAATGAGCAGTTCTTC
d_gene: NA; abundance: few; j_gene: TRBJ1-1; v_gene: TRBV20-1; CDR3aa: CSARHLDRNTEAFF; CDR3nt: TGCAGTGCTAGGCACCTTGACAGGAACACTGAAGCTTTCTTT
d_gene: NA; abundance: many; j_gene: TRBJ2-3; v_gene: TRBV29-1; CDR3aa: CSVGFSTDTQYF; CDR3nt: TGCAGCGTTGGGTTTAGCACAGATACGCAGTATTTT
d_gene: NA; abundance: NA; j_gene: TRBJ1-5; v_gene: TRBV10-2; CDR3aa: CASKDGYQPQHF; CDR3nt: TGCGCCAGCAAGGACGGATATCAGCCCCAGCATTTT
d_gene: NA; abundance: NA; j_gene: TRBJ2-5; v_gene: TRBV12-3/TRBV12-4; CDR3aa: CASSVDRIYEQYF; CDR3nt: TGTGCCAGCAGCGTGGACAGAATCTATGAGCAGTACTTC
d_gene: NA; abundance: NA; j_gene: TRBJ2-7; v_gene: TRBV6-2/TRBV6-3; CDR3aa: CASTAAFEQYF; CDR3nt: TGTGCCAGCACTGCAGCTTTCGAGCAGTACTTC